Listed here is a single TCR beta chain. The source of the sample is a study of blood T cell repertoires in COVID-19. The CDR3 covers 13 residues. V dropped 8 bases and J dropped 2 bases, with 9 bases sitting between them. CDR1 and CDR2 (germline): MDHEN, SYDVKM. Clones were sequenced by immunoSEQ multiplex PCR, and TCRdb holds only the in-frame ones, with some missing. The table records under 250,000 clones, 83% of them present only once. Sequencing used PBMCs or T cells enriched from blood (not recorded which). The chain joins TRBV28 to TRBJ2-2; TRBD1 is a possible D gene (5 bases). The clonotype comes from a woman in her thirties or forties who had been exposed to COVID-19. The CDR3 is CASDRLNTGELFF. For the CDR3, the DNA is TGTGCCAGCGACAGACTTAACACCGGGGAGCTGTTTTTT.